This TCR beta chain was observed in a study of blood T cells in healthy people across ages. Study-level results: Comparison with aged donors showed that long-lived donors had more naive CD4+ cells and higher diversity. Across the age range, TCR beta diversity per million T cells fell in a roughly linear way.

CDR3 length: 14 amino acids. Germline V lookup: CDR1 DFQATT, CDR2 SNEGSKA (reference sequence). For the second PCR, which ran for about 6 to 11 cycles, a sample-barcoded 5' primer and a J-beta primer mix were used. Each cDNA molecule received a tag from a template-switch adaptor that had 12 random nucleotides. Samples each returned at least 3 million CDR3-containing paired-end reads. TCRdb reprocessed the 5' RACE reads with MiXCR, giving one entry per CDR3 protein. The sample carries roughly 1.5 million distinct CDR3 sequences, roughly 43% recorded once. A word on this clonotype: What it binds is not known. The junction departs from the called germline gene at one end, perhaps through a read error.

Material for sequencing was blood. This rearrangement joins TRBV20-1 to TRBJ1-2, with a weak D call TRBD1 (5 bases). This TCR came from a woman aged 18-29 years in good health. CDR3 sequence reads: CSAIDSRKGYGYTF. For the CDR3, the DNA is TGCAGCGCTATCGACAGCCGAAAGGGGTATGGCTACACCTTC.